This TCR beta chain was captured by sequencing in a study of T cell responses to AZD1222 COVID-19 vaccine (dated by TCRdb to the early 2020s). About the investigation overall: Because spike-specific TCR depth and breadth did not differ between the two schedules, AZD1222 recipients who got a second dose at roughly 4 weeks were pooled with those who got a second dose at roughly 12 weeks. TCR sequencing covered 230 or so trial participants: 200 to 210 given two doses of AZD1222 and approximately 26 given two doses of MenACWY control vaccine. Trial participants were enrolled by age into 18-55, 56-69 and 70-plus year subgroups, with approximately 150, 30 and 60 TCR-sequenced participants respectively.

Reading from cysteine to phenylalanine, the CDR3 counts 15 amino acids. Only the CDR3 portion is preserved as DNA: 45 bases, with reading frame beginning at the first base. V trim: 3 bases; J trim: 9 bases; unmatched bases: 7. According to the germline V gene, CDR1 reads SGDLS and CDR2 reads YYNGEE. The CDR3 regions of human TCRbeta chains were subjected to immunosequencing. The paper's data handling went like this. TCRs in the repertoires were compared against a reference library of SARS-CoV-2-specific TCRs that had been generated with the MIRA antigen-specificity platform. Breadth was defined as the fraction of unique TCRs that were SARS-CoV-2-associated. Depth was defined as the fraction of total T cells that were SARS-CoV-2-associated. Using the MIRA data, each spike-specific TCR was assigned both to the spike region to which the TCR was reactive and to a CD4 or CD8 class. Log10-transformed breadth and depth values were compared by one-way ANOVA with Sidak's multiple comparisons tests. The immuneACCESS repertoire file appears here via TCRdb, limited to in-frame rearrangements. These files lack a portion of the clones; in checked studies, under half of the deficit traces to unresolved V genes, and the cause of the others is not known. V, J and clone size are taken as reported in that table, and D and trimming were inferred from the DNA itself. This sample is represented by tens of thousands of clones; more than 85% of them were singletons. The leading ten clones occupy around 16% of the sample.

The time point label for this specimen denotes: baseline before first vaccination. The vaccinee samples were drawn from two UK trials, COV001 and COV002, one of which was a single-blind randomized controlled phase 2/3 trial testing AZD1222 (ChAdOx1 nCoV-19) in healthy adults. Trial participant PBMC samples were collected at day 0 and day 28 after the second dose for TCRbeta chain sequencing. Results and caveats for the whole study, not just this receptor: In the small 56-69-year group, the increase in depth fell short of significance, most likely because of low power. The vaccine-associated CD4 TCRs covered the entire spike protein, and the dominant responses fell in regions 160-218 and 743-854. Because no samples from the day 14 peak response were available, repertoires could be characterized only after the peak T cell response. Spike-specific TCR breadth and depth rose significantly after two AZD1222 doses compared with day 0 and with MenACWY recipients. Nearly half of unique spike-specific TCRs reportedly recognized epitopes outside regions mutated in the B.1.351 and B.1.1.7 variants. Conclusions about previously exposed vaccinees are limited, since just a handful of AZD1222 recipients were seropositive for SARS-CoV-2 at baseline. Participants were mostly white British and included more females than males, and it was suggested by the authors that clonal diversity may have been underestimated.

As concerns this clone: Its recognized antigen is unknown. Base qualities are not at hand, and no much larger clone is one base apart.

The V gene is TRBV9 and the J gene is TRBJ2-1, with 12 central nucleotides matching TRBD2. The receptor was isolated from an adult in good health. This specimen consisted of peripheral blood, obtained on day 0 of AZD1222 vaccination. CDR3 protein: CASSAASGRAAEQFF. The sequence in DNA is TGTGCCAGCAGCGCAGCTAGCGGGAGGGCCGCTGAGCAGTTCTTC.